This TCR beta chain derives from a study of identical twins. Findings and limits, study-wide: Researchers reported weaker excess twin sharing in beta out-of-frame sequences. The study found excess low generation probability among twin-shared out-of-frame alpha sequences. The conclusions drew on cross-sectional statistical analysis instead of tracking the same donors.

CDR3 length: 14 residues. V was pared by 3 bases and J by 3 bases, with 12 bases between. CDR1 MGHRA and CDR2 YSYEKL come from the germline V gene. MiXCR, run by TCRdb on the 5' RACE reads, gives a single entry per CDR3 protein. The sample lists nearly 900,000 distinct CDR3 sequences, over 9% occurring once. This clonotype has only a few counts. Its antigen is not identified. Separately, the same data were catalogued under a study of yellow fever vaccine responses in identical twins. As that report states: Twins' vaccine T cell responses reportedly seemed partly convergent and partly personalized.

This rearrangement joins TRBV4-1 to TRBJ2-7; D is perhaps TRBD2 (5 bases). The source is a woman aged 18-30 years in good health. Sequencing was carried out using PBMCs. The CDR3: CASSHKSGVYEQYF. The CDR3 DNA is TGCGCCAGCAGCCACAAAAGCGGAGTCTACGAGCAGTACTTC.